This TCR beta chain was obtained from a study of cytomegalovirus exposure and HLA in healthy donors. General study results and limits: There were several of the most significant clusters that appeared linked to common viral pathogens in a later analysis. Later work found that TCR association rates differed between HLA loci; DRB1 had the most and HLA-C the fewest. Specificity for CMV antigens was confirmed in vitro for a few of the CMV-associated chains.

The PCR used 60 Vbeta and 13 Jbeta primers. Generated by immunoSEQ multiplex PCR, the TCRdb table keeps only in-frame clones and is missing some. This table holds under 200,000 clones, 65% to 70% found once. Notes on this clone: What it binds is unknown.

The CDR3 length is 15 residues. V shed 0 bases and J shed 7 bases, with 13 bases lying between them. Germline-derived CDR1 and CDR2 are LNHDA and SQIVND (reference sequence). Sequences were obtained from PBMCs. The clonotype was recovered from a woman between 18 and 30 years old in good health and CMV-seropositive. This chain connects TRBV19 to TRBJ1-5, with D maybe TRBD1 (6 bases). In nucleotides, the CDR3 is TGTGCCAGTAGTATAGATCCCCGGACAGCCCAGCCCCAGCATTTT. Translating it yields CASSIDPRTAQPQHF.